The 10 T cell receptor beta chains listed next were all sequenced from one sample in a study of T cell responses to AZD1222 COVID-19 vaccine. Sequenced by immunoSEQ multiplex PCR; TCRdb stores in-frame clones only, minus some. The table includes 150,000 to 200,000 clones, 90% to 95% detected once. The sequenced sample was peripheral blood, obtained 28 days after the second dose of the MenACWY control vaccine. The receptors originated from an adult who received the MenACWY meningococcal vaccine as a control.

The V gene is TRBV10-3, the J gene TRBJ2-7; 7 bases are a match to TRBD1. Trimming at V came to 8 bases and at J to 0 bases, leaving 4 bases not matched to a gene. CDR3 size: 13 residues. CDR1 is ENHRY, CDR2 SYGVKD, per germline. The CDR3 loop reads CAIGQVNSYEQYF. The CDR3, as DNA: TGTGCCATCGGACAGGTCAACTCCTACGAGCAGTACTTC.

This clone occurred a few times. The V and J genes are TRBV6-4 and TRBJ1-6; perhaps TRBD1 as D (5 bases). CDR3 length equals 13 residues. V lost 3 bases to trimming and J lost 7 bases, with 7 bases between them. Germline loops: CDR1 MRHNA, CDR2 SNTAGT. CDR3 residues: CASSEKGNSPLHF. In DNA, the CDR3 is TGTGCCAGCAGTGAGAAGGGGAATTCACCCCTCCACTTT.

V gene TRBV5-1 combines with J gene TRBJ1-2; 11 nucleotides align to TRBD1. CDR1 is SGHRS, CDR2 YFSETQ, per germline. V gave up 4 bases and J gave up 7 bases; unmatched junction bases: 3. The CDR3 totals 13 residues. Written as DNA, the CDR3 is TGCGCCAGCAGCACGGGACAGGGGGGTGGCTACACCTTC. It translates to CASSTGQGGGYTF. The full variable domain, in which reference TRBV5-1 and TRBJ1-2 provide the parts outside the CDR3, is KAGVTQTPRYLIKTRGQQVTLSCSPISGHRSVSWYQQTPGQGLQFLFEYFSETQRNKGNFPGRFSGRQFSNSRSEMNVSTLELGDSALYLCASSTGQGGGYTFGSGTRLTVV.

The genes are TRBV6-5 and TRBJ1-5; D may be TRBD1 (6 bases). The germline gives CDR1 MNHEY, CDR2 SVGAGI. V was pared by 6 bases and J by 0 bases, with 9 bases between. CDR3 size: 14 residues. The CDR3 DNA reads as TGTGCCAGCAGGGACAGCTATAGCAATCAGCCCCAGCATTTT. Translating gives CASRDSYSNQPQHF.

The CDR3 here is CAWSVYGGRMVEKLFF. The CDR3, as DNA: TGTGCCTGGAGTGTTTATGGGGGGCGCATGGTTGAAAAACTGTTTTTT. The chain joins TRBV30 to TRBJ1-4; TRBD1 is a possible D gene (6 bases). Deletions cut 0 bases from V and 7 bases from J, with 18 bases between. Per germline, CDR1 GTSNPN and CDR2 SVGIG (reference sequence). CDR3 size: 16 residues.

This clone occurred once. The J gene is TRBJ2-3, the V gene TRBV5-1; either TRBD1 or TRBD2 may supply D (5 bases each). V lost 3 bases, J lost 1 base, and 9 bases lay in between. In germline, CDR1 is SGHRS, CDR2 YFSETQ. There are 14 residues in the CDR3. The CDR3 DNA sequence: TGCGCCAGCAGCTGGGGACGGGGCACAGATACGCAGTATTTT. Protein product: CASSWGRGTDTQYF.

The chain employs TRBV7-2 and TRBJ1-2, with 8 bases matching TRBD1. Germline V gene data show CDR1 as SGHTA and CDR2 as FQGNSA. Trimming took 4 bases from V and 8 from J; bases not matched to a gene: 12. The CDR3 extends over 15 amino acids. The CDR3 sequence: CASSYRDRSPGGYTF. DNA of the CDR3: TGTGCCAGCAGCTACCGGGACAGGTCCCCCGGAGGCTACACCTTC. The full variable domain, its missing parts supplied by reference TRBV7-2 and TRBJ1-2, is GAGVSQSPSNKVTEKGKDVELRCDPISGHTALYWYRQSLGQGLEFLIYFQGNSAPDKSGLPSDRFSAERTGGSVSTLTIQRTQQEDSAVYLCASSYRDRSPGGYTFGSGTRLTVV.

The J gene is TRBJ2-2, the V gene TRBV5-6; D is ambiguous. Trimming pared 2 bases from V and 1 base from J, leaving 6 bases between. CDR3 size: 14 residues. From germline, CDR1 is SGHDT and CDR2 YYEEEE. As DNA, the CDR3 is TGTGCCAGCAGCTTTCTCTTGAACACCGGGGAGCTGTTTTTT. Translated, it gives CASSFLLNTGELFF.

This clone was seen just once. The chain is built from TRBV28 and TRBJ2-7; D is ambiguous. The V gene's germline CDR1 is MDHEN and CDR2 SYDVKM. This CDR3 contains 15 residues. The V end lost 8 bases, the J end lost 0 bases, and 17 bases lay between the germline ends. The CDR3 DNA reads TGTGCCAGCCCCCCGGCAAGCGCGAGCTCCTACGAGCAGTACTTC. Protein product: CASPPASASSYEQYF. Full variable domain (missing parts from reference TRBV28 and TRBJ2-7): DVKVTQSSRYLVKRTGEKVFLECVQDMDHENMFWYRQDPGLGLRLIYFSYDVKMKEKGDIPEGYSVSREKKERFSLILESASTNQTSMYLCASPPASASSYEQYFGPGTRLTVT.

The chain couples TRBV19 to TRBJ1-5, with D tentatively TRBD1 (5 bases). Germline V gene lookup returns CDR1 LNHDA and CDR2 SQIVND (reference sequence). CDR3 length: 17 residues. V lost 7 bases and J lost 5, with 24 bases in between. The DNA for the CDR3 is TGTGCCAGTACCTCTCCCCATTTGGGGCCGGAGGATCAGCCCCAGCATTTT. Its protein product is CASTSPHLGPEDQPQHF. Combining the CDR3 with reference TRBV19 and TRBJ1-5 gives the whole variable domain DGGITQSPKYLFRKEGQNVTLSCEQNLNHDAMYWYRQDPGQGLRLIYYSQIVNDFQKGDIAEGYSVSREKKESFPLTVTSAQKNPTAFYLCASTSPHLGPEDQPQHFGDGTRLSIL.